The 20 T cell receptor beta chains in this list originate from one sample, sequenced in a study of Tregs in tolerant kidney transplant recipients. Recipients received nonmyeloablative bone marrow transplants from related graft donors, with transient mixed chimerism. Only in-frame clones appear in the TCRdb table, and some are missing; sequencing was by immunoSEQ multiplex PCR. The repertoire holds roughly 86,000 clones, with over 85% as singletons. Source: CD4+ T cells from blood (PBMCs), taken 12 months after the transplant. Every receptor here comes from a human patient who received a combined kidney and bone marrow transplant. Some T cells may trace back to the graft donor.

The chain couples TRBV28 to TRBJ1-4, with 8 bases identical to TRBD1. CDR1 is MDHEN, CDR2 SYDVKM, per germline. The CDR3 totals 15 residues. V lost 6 bases and J lost 7; bases outside the gene matches: 10. CDR3 sequence: CASSARTGRSEKLFF. CDR3 bases: TGTGCCAGCAGCGCCAGGACAGGGCGCAGTGAAAAACTGTTTTTT.

CDR3 DNA: TGTGCCAGCAGCTTAGATGGGACAGGGGTTGGCTACACCTTC. This gives the protein CASSLDGTGVGYTF. The gene calls are TRBV7-9 and TRBJ1-2; TRBD1 matches 10 bases. CDR1 and CDR2 (germline): SEHNR, FQNEAQ (reference sequence). This CDR3 comprises 14 residues. V trimming: 1 base; J trimming: 7 bases; junction bases outside the gene matches: 3.

The V and J genes are TRBV10-3 and TRBJ2-3; D not certain. Germline V gene data show CDR1 as ENHRY and CDR2 as SYGVKD. The length of the CDR3 is 13 residues. V was cut by 5 bases and J by 4 bases, with 10 bases left in between. CDR3 amino acids: CAISFQAPDTQYF. CDR3 in DNA: TGTGCCATCAGTTTCCAGGCCCCAGATACGCAGTATTTT.

This sequence joins TRBV7-3 and TRBJ2-1, with 9 bases matching TRBD1. Germline loops: CDR1 SGHTA, CDR2 FQGTGA. The trim removed 2 bases at V and 7 bases at J, leaving 9 bases unmatched. The CDR3 is 16 residues long. The CDR3 loop is CASSLFQGQGRNEQFF. The DNA for the CDR3 is TGTGCCAGCAGCTTATTTCAGGGACAGGGTAGGAATGAGCAGTTCTTC. Full variable domain (missing parts from reference TRBV7-3 and TRBJ2-1): GAGVSQTPSNKVTEKGKYVELRCDPISGHTALYWYRQSLGQGPEFLIYFQGTGAADDSGLPNDRFFAVRPEGSVSTLKIQRTERGDSAVYLCASSLFQGQGRNEQFFGPGTRLTVL.

V usage is TRBV6-1 and J usage is TRBJ2-5, with TRBD2 matching over 8 bases. The germline gives CDR1 MNHNS, CDR2 SASEGT. V was pared by 8 bases and J by 11 bases, with 16 bases of the junction left unmatched. The CDR3 consists of 14 residues. As DNA, the CDR3 is TGTGCCAGCGGAGCGGGACTAGGTCCTACGTCGCAGTACTTC. Translated: CASGAGLGPTSQYF.

The chain links TRBV7-3 to TRBJ2-7; D unresolved. The CDR3 contains 14 residues. From germline, CDR1 is SGHTA and CDR2 FQGTGA. V was clipped by 1 base and J by 0 bases, with 7 bases between them. The DNA for the CDR3 is TGTGCCAGCAGCTTAAACCCCGGCTCCTACGAGCAGTACTTC. Its protein product is CASSLNPGSYEQYF. The full variable domain, completed using reference TRBV7-3 and TRBJ2-7, is GAGVSQTPSNKVTEKGKYVELRCDPISGHTALYWYRQSLGQGPEFLIYFQGTGAADDSGLPNDRFFAVRPEGSVSTLKIQRTERGDSAVYLCASSLNPGSYEQYFGPGTRLTVT.

The chain is built from TRBV11-1 and TRBJ2-2; D is possibly TRBD2 (5 bases). Between the trimmed V and J ends, which lost 3 bases and 7 bases, there was a span of 6 bases. This CDR3 spans 12 amino acids. Germline V gene data show CDR1 as SGHAT and CDR2 as FQDESV (reference sequence). The CDR3 loop is CASSFSGGELFF. For the CDR3, the DNA is TGTGCCAGCAGCTTCAGCGGCGGGGAGCTGTTTTTT.

The chain carries TRBV7-2 and TRBJ2-3; TRBD1 might be the D (5 bases). Looked up from germline, CDR1 is SGHTA and CDR2 is FQGNSA. The CDR3 covers 14 residues. The V end lost 3 bases, the J end lost 0 bases, and 7 bases lay between the germline ends. CDR3 loop: CASSLGPSTDTQYF. DNA for the CDR3: TGTGCCAGCAGCTTGGGGCCTAGCACAGATACGCAGTATTTT. The full variable domain, its missing parts supplied by reference TRBV7-2 and TRBJ2-3, is GAGVSQSPSNKVTEKGKDVELRCDPISGHTALYWYRQSLGQGLEFLIYFQGNSAPDKSGLPSDRFSAERTGGSVSTLTIQRTQQEDSAVYLCASSLGPSTDTQYFGPGTRLTVL.

The gene calls are TRBV2 and TRBJ1-5, with a weak D call TRBD1 (5 bases). The CDR3 has 12 residues. Germline V gene lookup returns CDR1 SNHLY and CDR2 FYNNEI. Trimming took 11 bases from V and 4 from J, leaving 12 bases between them. This CDR3 reads CASRRGNQPQHF. The CDR3 DNA reads as TGTGCCTCCCGCCGGGGGAATCAGCCCCAGCATTTT.

The chain is built from TRBV6-1 and TRBJ1-2; D is uncertain. The germline gives CDR1 MNHNS, CDR2 SASEGT. Trimming removed 3 bases from V and 5 bases from J, with 10 bases in between. This CDR3 has 13 amino acids. The CDR3 spells CASSERGLYGYTF. The CDR3 nucleotides are TGTGCCAGCAGTGAGCGTGGGCTGTATGGCTACACCTTC.

The chain joins TRBV5-4 to TRBJ1-1; 7 nucleotides match TRBD1. With V trimmed by 4 bases and J by 9 bases, 9 bases remained unmatched. Per the germline V gene, CDR1 is SGHNT and CDR2 is YYREEE (reference sequence). This CDR3 spans 13 amino acids. CDR3 loop: CASSPFGTAKAFF. In DNA, the CDR3 is TGTGCCAGCAGCCCGTTCGGGACAGCCAAAGCTTTCTTT.

V and J are TRBV6-5 and TRBJ2-7, with D maybe TRBD2 (5 bases). The CDR3 runs 13 residues. The V gene lost 5 bases and the J gene lost 7 bases, with 15 bases spanning the gap. Looked up from germline, CDR1 is MNHEY and CDR2 is SVGAGI. The CDR3 loop is CASSPLLSGEQYF. CDR3 DNA sequence: TGTGCCAGCAGTCCGCTATTGTCGGGAGAGCAGTACTTC.

This chain connects TRBV6-6 to TRBJ2-7, with 8 bases matching TRBD2. The germline CDR1 and CDR2 sequences are MNHNY and SVGAGI (reference sequence). The CDR3 is 13 amino acids. V was clipped by 9 bases and J by 3 bases; unmatched bases: 7. CDR3 DNA: TGTGCCAGTGCCACTAGCGGAATCTACGAGCAGTACTTC. Residues: CASATSGIYEQYF.

The CDR3 nucleotides are TGTGCCAGCAGCACGGACAGGGGTATAAATGAGCAGTTCTTC. Translated: CASSTDRGINEQFF. The chain has TRBV25-1 and TRBJ2-1; 9 bases are a match to TRBD1. Germline lookup yields CDR1 MGHDK and CDR2 SYGVNS. The length of the CDR3 is 14 residues. J lost 7 bases, V lost 6 bases, and 7 bases had no gene match.

The chain recombines TRBV29-1 with TRBJ2-2, with TRBD2 matching 10 bases. There are 14 residues in the CDR3. Germline V CDR1 and CDR2: SQVTM, ANQGSEA. V gave up 6 bases and J gave up 5 bases; unmatched junction bases: 6. As DNA, the CDR3 is TGCAGCGTGGCAACTAGCGGGGATACCGGGGAGCTGTTTTTT. It is translated as CSVATSGDTGELFF.

The chain joins TRBV28 to TRBJ1-5; 7 bases are shared with TRBD1. The CDR3 is made up of 17 amino acids. The J segment lost 3 bases and the V segment lost 5 bases, leaving 13 bases of the junction unmatched. CDR1 and CDR2 from the germline V gene are MDHEN and SYDVKM. CDR3 amino acids: CASSAHRGWGVNQPQHF. The CDR3 region has the DNA TGTGCCAGCAGTGCCCACAGGGGATGGGGAGTCAATCAGCCCCAGCATTTT.

The chain has TRBV5-1 and TRBJ2-2, with TRBD1 matching over 8 bases. The CDR3 extends over 16 amino acids. Losses at the gene ends were 1 base for V and 6 bases for J; bases not matched to a gene: 8. In germline, CDR1 is SGHRS, CDR2 YFSETQ. The CDR3 loop reads CASSLTGQGRPGELFF. DNA for the CDR3: TGCGCCAGCAGCTTGACAGGACAGGGCCGTCCCGGGGAGCTGTTTTTT.

This clone has just one count. V usage is TRBV18 and J usage is TRBJ2-3; 9 nucleotides match TRBD1. There are 16 residues in the CDR3. Germline values: CDR1 KGHSH, CDR2 LQKENI. V trimming: 6 bases; J trimming: 0 bases; junction bases outside the gene matches: 7. CDR3 coding DNA: TGTGCCAGCTCGCCTACAGGGGGCCAAAGCACAGATACGCAGTATTTT. This gives the protein CASSPTGGQSTDTQYF.

A note on this clone: Other nucleotide sequences in the sample specify the same CDR3. The chain carries TRBV9 and TRBJ2-3; TRBD2 matches at 13 bases. Germline CDR1 SGDLS, CDR2 YYNGEE. Trimming took 2 bases from V and 6 from J; bases not matched to a gene: 3. This CDR3 has 15 amino acids. CDR3 bases: TGTGCCAGCAGCGTCCGACTAGCGGGGGGCGATACGCAGTATTTT. Its protein is CASSVRLAGGDTQYF.

This rearrangement joins TRBV12-5 to TRBJ2-1, with D possibly matching TRBD1 (6 bases). Germline V gene lookup returns CDR1 LGHNT and CDR2 FRNRAP. Trimming left V 4 bases short and J 4 bases short, with 29 bases between. The CDR3 is 20 amino acids. As DNA, the CDR3 is TGTGCTAGTGGTTGGGCACTACAGGGTTCTACTTATATCCCATACAATGAGCAGTTCTTC. Translated: CASGWALQGSTYIPYNEQFF. Full variable domain (rest looked up from reference TRBV12-5 and TRBJ2-1): DARVTQTPRHKVTEMGQEVTMRCQPILGHNTVFWYRQTMMQGLELLAYFRNRAPLDDSGMPKDRFSAEMPDATLATLKIQPSEPRDSAVYFCASGWALQGSTYIPYNEQFFGPGTRLTVL.